This TCR beta chain was retrieved from a study of shared clonotypes between healthy human individuals. J lost 1 base, V lost 5 bases, and 3 bases had no gene match. The germline V gene encodes CDR1 MNHEY and CDR2 SMNVEV (reference sequence). The CDR3 is made up of 15 amino acids. Every subset had its genomic DNA shared out evenly among several immunoSEQ plates. Only in-frame clones appear in the TCRdb table, and some are missing; sequencing was by immunoSEQ multiplex PCR. In the table there are about 1.1 million clones, about 80% of which are singletons. This clone was seen a few times. The sample has other DNA sequences that encode this CDR3 too.

This chain links TRBV27 with TRBJ1-5; 9 nucleotides line up with TRBD1. This receptor was taken from a man between 18 and 35 years old in good health. Some clones in this sample may be carry-over from other donors' samples. The sequenced sample consisted of memory CD4+ T cells from PBMCs. Subset given: CD45RA-negative fraction. Here the CDR3 DNA reads TGTGCCAGCAGTCGACAGGGGGTAAGCAATCAGCCCCAGCATTTT. Amino acids: CASSRQGVSNQPQHF.